A single sample is the source of the 25 T cell receptor beta chains below, sequenced in a study of T-cell reconstitution after alpha-beta-depleted transplantation in children. Preparation of the TCRbeta library was carried out with unique molecular identifiers. One entry per CDR3 protein results from TCRdb running MiXCR on the PCR reads. The repertoire holds hundreds of thousands of distinct CDR3 sequences, with 13% as singletons. The source was PBMCs, collected before TCRalphabeta/CD19-depleted stem cell transplant. The source is a girl aged 2 to 9 with congenital amegakaryocytic thrombocytopenia, due to receive a stem cell transplant.

This clonotype was found many times. The CDR3 sequence is CASSSGRDTQYF. The CDR3 DNA reads as TGTGCCAGCAGCTCCGGGAGGGATACGCAGTATTTT. The chain links TRBV7-9 to TRBJ2-3; 7 nucleotides line up with TRBD2. Germline V gene lookup returns CDR1 SEHNR and CDR2 FQNEAQ (reference sequence). The CDR3 has 12 residues. J was trimmed by 6 bases and V by 4 bases; bases with no gene match: 1. The full variable domain, rest sourced from reference TRBV7-9 and TRBJ2-3, is DTGVSQNPRHKITKRGQNVTFRCDPISEHNRLYWYRQTLGQGPEFLTYFQNEAQLEKSRLLSDRFSAERPKGSFSTLEIQRTEQGDSAMYLCASSSGRDTQYFGPGTRLTVL.

The table lists this clonotype with many counts. The V gene is TRBV15, the J gene TRBJ1-1, with D unclear. Germline-derived CDR1 and CDR2 are LNHNV and YYDKDF (reference sequence). V lost 1 base and J 0 bases, leaving 9 bases between the germline ends. This CDR3 spans 15 amino acids. CDR3: CATSRARPMNTEAFF. The CDR3 DNA is TGTGCCACCAGCAGAGCCCGGCCTATGAACACTGAAGCTTTCTTT.

This chain links TRBV20-1 with TRBJ1-1; D possibly corresponds to TRBD1 (5 bases). V was shortened by 3 bases and J by 5 bases, with 22 bases between the two germline ends. Germline loops: CDR1 DFQATT, CDR2 SNEGSKA (reference sequence). This CDR3 is 16 amino acids long. As DNA, the CDR3 is TGCAGTGCTAGTTCCCTCGAAGTCGCCGGGGCAACTGAAGCTTTCTTT. Translation: CSASSLEVAGATEAFF.

This chain uses TRBV20-1 with TRBJ2-7, with D possibly matching TRBD2 (5 bases). The V and J ends lost 5 bases and 7 bases respectively, with 12 bases between them. Germline lookup yields CDR1 DFQATT and CDR2 SNEGSKA (reference sequence). There are 11 residues in the CDR3. CDR3 protein: CSAWGVAEQYF. CDR3 coding DNA: TGCAGTGCTTGGGGAGTCGCGGAGCAGTACTTC.

The table lists this clonotype with many counts. The V gene is TRBV4-1, the J gene TRBJ2-7; D may be TRBD1 or TRBD2 (5 bases each). The CDR3 extends over 15 amino acids. V shed 2 bases and J shed 0 bases, with 11 bases lying between them. CDR1 and CDR2 (germline): MGHRA, YSYEKL. The CDR3: CASSQRGASSYEQYF. DNA for the CDR3: TGCGCCAGCAGCCAAAGGGGAGCCTCCTCCTACGAGCAGTACTTC.

Only a few counts were recorded for this clonotype. J is TRBJ2-7 and V is TRBV15, with D unclear. The CDR3 is made up of 14 amino acids. The ends were cut back, 8 bases at V and 0 bases at J, with 14 bases in the middle. Germline lookup yields CDR1 LNHNV and CDR2 YYDKDF (reference sequence). The CDR3 loop is CATGKGLISYEQYF. The DNA for the CDR3 is TGTGCCACCGGCAAGGGTTTGATCTCCTACGAGCAGTACTTC.

The J gene is TRBJ1-5, the V gene TRBV18; D gene unclear. Trimming took 6 bases from V and 3 from J, leaving 9 bases between them. CDR1 KGHSH and CDR2 LQKENI come from the germline V gene. CDR3 length equals 13 residues. The CDR3 DNA reads as TGTGCCAGCTCCCAGGCTATCAATCAGCCCCAGCATTTT. This translates into CASSQAINQPQHF.

This clonotype was observed at least ten times. V is TRBV7-3 and J is TRBJ2-1; 8 bases fit TRBD2. The CDR3 is made up of 15 amino acids. Germline V gene lookup returns CDR1 SGHTA and CDR2 FQGTGA. J lost 2 bases, V lost 1 base, and 1 base had no gene match. CDR3 nucleotides: TGTGCCAGCAGCTTAATAGCGGGGCCCTACAATGAGCAGTTCTTC. Translated, it gives CASSLIAGPYNEQFF.

This rearrangement joins TRBV9 to TRBJ2-7; D not certain. The CDR3 runs 15 residues. In germline, CDR1 is SGDLS, CDR2 YYNGEE. Trimming pared 0 bases from V and 3 bases from J, leaving 13 bases between. CDR3 nucleotide sequence: TGTGCCAGCAGCGTAGGCCCGACTCCCGGCTACGAGCAGTACTTC. This gives the protein CASSVGPTPGYEQYF.

This clonotype was found many times. The chain joins TRBV18 to TRBJ2-5; D is ambiguous. CDR1 is KGHSH and CDR2 is LQKENI in the germline V gene. CDR3 length: 13 amino acids. Trimming left V 0 bases short and J 2 bases short, with 4 bases between. The DNA of the CDR3 is TGTGCCAGCTCACCACCGACACAAGAGACCCAGTACTTC. Translating gives CASSPPTQETQYF.

This clonotype has more than one count but fewer than ten. The V gene is TRBV5-1, the J gene TRBJ2-7; D not resolved. V was clipped by 4 bases and J by 4 bases, with 12 bases between them. Per the germline V gene, CDR1 is SGHRS and CDR2 is YFSETQ. This CDR3 contains 13 residues. The CDR3 reads CASSGQDPYEQYF. The DNA of the CDR3 is TGCGCCAGCAGCGGCCAGGATCCTTACGAGCAGTACTTC.

In its sample, this clonotype was seen many times. V usage is TRBV20-1 and J usage is TRBJ2-7, with D uncertain. This CDR3 has 13 residues. CDR1 and CDR2 from the germline V gene are DFQATT and SNEGSKA (reference sequence). V gave up 6 bases and J gave up 7 bases, with 19 bases separating them. CDR3 DNA: TGCAGTGCCCGAGTCGGGCAACGGGTTGAGCAGTACTTC. Translation: CSARVGQRVEQYF.

This chain uses TRBV9 with TRBJ2-1; 7 positions match TRBD2. The length of the CDR3 is 18 residues. V lost 3 bases, J lost 4 bases, and 16 bases stayed unmatched. Germline V gives CDR1 SGDLS, CDR2 YYNGEE. CDR3 nucleotides: TGTGCCAGCAGCGCCGTTGGGGGAGGGCCGCCCCCGTACAATGAGCAGTTCTTC. It yields the protein CASSAVGGGPPPYNEQFF.

This clonotype was observed a few times. The chain links TRBV20-1 to TRBJ2-1; D gene uncertain. There are 13 residues in the CDR3. V was trimmed by 0 bases and J by 7 bases, leaving 10 bases between them. Germline CDR1 DFQATT, CDR2 SNEGSKA (reference sequence). CDR3 sequence: CSARDGFLNEQFF. The CDR3 DNA reads TGCAGTGCTAGAGATGGTTTTCTAAATGAGCAGTTCTTC.

The sample holds many counts of this clonotype. V usage is TRBV20-1 and J usage is TRBJ2-5; D tentatively fits TRBD1 or TRBD2 (5 bases each). CDR3 size: 13 residues. Germline V gene lookup returns CDR1 DFQATT and CDR2 SNEGSKA (reference sequence). The V end lost 5 bases, the J end lost 1 base, and 11 bases lay between the germline ends. DNA for the CDR3: TGCAGTGCTTGTCCGGGACCCCAAGAGACCCAGTACTTC. It is translated as CSACPGPQETQYF.

This clonotype has at least ten counts. The J gene is TRBJ1-2, the V gene TRBV20-1; D is ambiguous. V lost 6 bases and J 5 bases, leaving 19 bases between the germline ends. This CDR3 is 14 amino acids long. Germline assignment: CDR1 DFQATT and CDR2 SNEGSKA (reference sequence). CDR3 residues: CSARPGKESYGYTF. The CDR3 coding sequence is TGCAGTGCACGCCCCGGCAAGGAATCGTATGGCTACACCTTC.

V usage is TRBV12-3 or TRBV12-4 and J usage is TRBJ2-1; TRBD2 matches at 12 bases. CDR3 size: 19 residues. After removal of 1 base from V and 3 bases from J, the junction contained 10 bases not matched to a gene. CDR3 coding DNA: TGTGCCAGCAGTTTAGTCGTGACTAGCGGGAGAGGTAGCTACAATGAGCAGTTCTTC. It codes for CASSLVVTSGRGSYNEQFF.

The chain has TRBV10-2 and TRBJ2-3, with D perhaps being TRBD1 or TRBD2 (5 bases each). The CDR3 is made up of 15 amino acids. Germline CDR1 and CDR2: WSHSY and SAAADI. V was clipped by 6 bases and J by 1 base, with 14 bases between them. CDR3 amino acids: CASSRRRDGTDTQYF. The CDR3 nucleotides are TGCGCCAGCAGCAGACGACGGGACGGCACAGATACGCAGTATTTT.

This clonotype was counted ten times or more. The rearrangement joins TRBV20-1 to TRBJ2-2; 7 bases are a match to TRBD1. Germline CDR1 reads DFQATT; CDR2 reads SNEGSKA (reference sequence). The CDR3 sequence is 15 residues long. The V and J ends lost 2 bases and 1 base, in that order; junction bases with no gene match: 4. DNA of the CDR3: TGCAGTGCTAGATGGGGACAGCAGAACACCGGGGAGCTGTTTTTT. It is translated as CSARWGQQNTGELFF.

In regard to this clonotype: This is likely a read error, given that the CDR3 carries no conserved phenylalanine or tryptophan at its end. The chain has TRBV12-3 or TRBV12-4 and TRBJ2-3; D unresolved. The CDR3 extends over 10 amino acids. Deletions cut 3 bases from V and 8 bases from J, with 3 bases between. CDR3 sequence: CASSFGTQYY. CDR3 nucleotide sequence: TGTGCCAGCAGTTTCGGTACGCAGTATTAT.

This clonotype has only a few counts. The chain uses TRBV7-9 and TRBJ2-1; D may be TRBD2 (5 bases). This CDR3 has 13 residues. Germline lookup yields CDR1 SEHNR and CDR2 FQNEAQ (reference sequence). Trimming stripped 1 base from V and 10 bases from J, with 11 bases between. CDR3: CASSLVTSDEQFF. The CDR3 DNA is TGTGCCAGCAGCTTAGTCACTAGTGACGAGCAGTTCTTC.

This clonotype was seen repeatedly, ten times or more. The CDR3 here is CASSLGLSATYEQYF. CDR3 DNA: TGTGCCAGCAGTTTAGGTCTATCCGCGACCTACGAGCAGTACTTC. V is TRBV27 and J is TRBJ2-7, with unresolved D. Trimming shortened V by 2 bases and J by 2 bases, and 13 bases separated the two germline ends. Germline V gene sequence: CDR1 MNHEY, CDR2 SMNVEV (reference sequence). This CDR3 is built from 15 residues.

This clonotype was recorded at least ten times. The chain links TRBV5-1 to TRBJ1-5, with TRBD1 matching 9 bases. The CDR3 has 16 amino acids. The germline V gene encodes CDR1 SGHRS and CDR2 YFSETQ. With V trimmed by 7 bases and J by 7 bases, 15 bases remained unmatched. The chain's CDR3 is CASPFFGTGFRQPQHF. The CDR3 DNA reads as TGCGCCAGCCCATTCTTCGGGACAGGGTTTCGGCAGCCCCAGCATTTT.

Ten or more counts support this clonotype. The chain employs TRBV10-3 and TRBJ2-1, with 7 bases lining up with TRBD2. The V gene's germline CDR1 is ENHRY and CDR2 SYGVKD. This CDR3 region has 14 residues. Trimming took 4 bases from V and 8 from J; bases not matched to a gene: 8. The DNA for the CDR3 is TGTGCCATCAGTGTTCTTGAGCGGGAACATGAGCAGTTCTTC. Its protein product is CAISVLEREHEQFF.

The table lists this clonotype with many counts. V usage is TRBV25-1 and J usage is TRBJ2-4; D is unresolved. The CDR3 length is 13 residues. V gave up 5 bases and J gave up 6 bases, with 11 bases separating them. Germline lookup yields CDR1 MGHDK and CDR2 SYGVNS. In DNA, the CDR3 is TGTGCCAGCAGTCGATCGGTTACAAACATTCAGTACTTC. Translation: CASSRSVTNIQYF.